This is a list of T cell receptor beta chains from one sample in a study of CXCR3-negative and CXCR3-positive naive CD8 T cells. After re-calling the 5' RACE reads, TCRdb lists one entry per CDR3 protein, DNA absent. This table holds about 120,000 distinct CDR3 sequences. The source material was naive CXCR3+ CD8+ T cells from blood. These receptors were taken from a human donor in good health. Some clones in this sample may be carry-over from other donors' samples. CDR3s include the opening cysteine and the closing phenylalanine or tryptophan.

v_gene	j_gene	CDR3aa
TRBV6-5	TRBJ1-4	CASSYRRGPKRRGEKLFF
TRBV6-5	TRBJ2-1	CASPWSSYNEQFF
TRBV12-3/TRBV12-4	TRBJ2-1	CASTVGSGRNEQFF
TRBV19	TRBJ2-7	CASSIGQGGSYEQYF
TRBV28	TRBJ2-2	CASSKAGDHTGELFF
TRBV29-1	TRBJ2-5	CSVAPGTGGAGETQYF
TRBV14	TRBJ2-3	CASSQDGAPSTDTQYF
TRBV5-5	TRBJ2-5	CASSPGRDFKETQYF
TRBV29-1	TRBJ1-2	CSVVRQGGFRNGYGYTF
TRBV7-9	TRBJ2-1	CASSLSSGRPHEQFF
TRBV5-1	TRBJ2-2	CASSSDFNTGELFF
TRBV5-1	TRBJ2-1	CASSPDYNEQFF
TRBV6-2/TRBV6-3	TRBJ2-2	CASRATETGELFF
TRBV13	TRBJ2-5	CASSPQRRGGETQYF
TRBV2	TRBJ2-7	CASSEDQYEQYF
TRBV28	TRBJ2-5	CASSPLIAGGAETQYF
TRBV3-1	TRBJ2-5	CASSQDPSSQETQYF
TRBV28	TRBJ1-1	CASSIWDTNTEAFF
TRBV29-1	TRBJ1-2	CSVEDVRVNYGYTF
TRBV2	TRBJ2-1	CASPAELQSSYNEQFF
TRBV3-1	TRBJ2-7	CASSPNRDIYEQYF
TRBV29-1	TRBJ2-7	CSVVQGAGYEQYF
TRBV12-3/TRBV12-4	TRBJ2-7	CASSWGRGFYEQYF
TRBV12-3/TRBV12-4	TRBJ2-1	CASSFSASSYNEQFF
TRBV28	TRBJ2-7	CASTEKWVAGDIAEQYF
TRBV13	TRBJ2-3	CASSRGTDTDTQYF
TRBV9	TRBJ2-6	CASTGNHDRFDSGANVLTF
TRBV7-2	TRBJ2-7	CASSTLSLWVEQYF
TRBV29-1	TRBJ2-7	CSVIPISDRSSYEQYF
TRBV15	TRBJ2-2	CATRSGITGELFF
TRBV15	TRBJ1-4	CATSPPVAEKLFF
TRBV7-9	TRBJ2-1	CASSLEVRTRHREQFF
TRBV3-1	TRBJ2-1	CASSHVSGGLNEQFF
TRBV28	TRBJ2-5	CASSLSSGMGETQYF
TRBV3-1	TRBJ1-2	CASSQESRGNYGYTF
TRBV7-2	TRBJ2-7	CASSSGGAYEQYF
TRBV5-6	TRBJ2-1	CASSWGYEQFF
TRBV5-1	TRBJ2-2	CASSWTSGNSGELFF
TRBV9	TRBJ1-2	CASSVRGWDYGYTF
TRBV7-2	TRBJ2-7	CASSLNVSGQGSYEQYF